The 16 T cell receptor beta chains below were found in one sample sequenced in a study of blood T cells in healthy people across ages. Through a sample-barcoded 5' primer and a J-beta primer mix, a second PCR was run for roughly 7 to 12 cycles. TCRdb reprocessed the 5' RACE reads with MiXCR, giving one entry per CDR3 protein. Found here are 1,500,000 or so distinct CDR3 sequences, 35% to 45% of them singletons; the top ten hold approximately 4%. The specimen was blood. The receptors derive from a woman between 18 and 30 years old in good health.

This sequence joins TRBV20-1 and TRBJ2-1; 10 positions agree with TRBD2. With 7 bases clipped from V and 2 bases from J, the junction kept 5 bases outside the gene matches. CDR1 and CDR2 (germline): DFQATT, SNEGSKA (reference sequence). The length of the CDR3 is 14 residues. Written as DNA, the CDR3 is TGCAGTGACCAGAGCGGGGGGGCCTACAATGAGCAGTTCTTC. Translated: CSDQSGGAYNEQFF.

The sample holds a few counts of this clonotype. The V call is TRBV20-1, the J call TRBJ1-4, with D possibly TRBD1 on 6 matching bases. The CDR3 is 14 residues long. Germline CDR1 reads DFQATT; CDR2 reads SNEGSKA (reference sequence). Trimming removed 5 bases from V and 2 bases from J, with 12 bases in between. The CDR3 coding sequence is TGCAGTGCTTCCGGGGGCGGGACTAATGAAAAACTGTTTTTT. Translated: CSASGGGTNEKLFF.

The chain joins TRBV7-3 to TRBJ2-1, with unresolved D. The CDR3 totals 15 residues. V gave up 5 bases and J gave up 4 bases, with 15 bases separating them. Germline CDR1 is SGHTA and CDR2 is FQGTGA. The CDR3, as DNA: TGTGCCAGCAGCCCCTACCTAGGAAGGTACAATGAGCAGTTCTTC. It specifies CASSPYLGRYNEQFF.

The chain has TRBV5-1 and TRBJ2-2, with unresolved D. V lost 1 base and J lost 7, with 17 bases in between. The CDR3 extends over 16 amino acids. Germline V CDR1 and CDR2: SGHRS, YFSETQ. The CDR3 region is CASSLSPLDLYGELFF. The CDR3, as DNA: TGCGCCAGCAGCTTGTCCCCCCTGGACCTTTACGGGGAGCTGTTTTTT.

The chain joins TRBV4-3 to TRBJ1-2, with 9 bases fitting TRBD1. Trimming took 0 bases from V and 5 from J; bases not matched to a gene: 7. Germline CDR1 is LGHNA and CDR2 is YSLEER. The CDR3 runs 16 residues. CDR3 protein: CASSQEGGDRVYGYTF. The CDR3 DNA reads TGCGCCAGCAGCCAAGAGGGAGGGGACAGGGTTTATGGCTACACCTTC.

The chain has TRBV6-1 and TRBJ2-7; D may be TRBD1 (5 bases). CDR1 is MNHNS and CDR2 is SASEGT in the germline V gene. The length of the CDR3 is 14 residues. The V and J ends lost 1 base and 2 bases respectively, with 9 bases between them. CDR3 protein: CASSEVRGPYEQYF. CDR3 sequence (DNA): TGTGCCAGCAGTGAAGTTAGGGGCCCCTACGAGCAGTACTTC.

The CDR3 loop is CATSDPVYGYTF. In DNA, the CDR3 is TGTGCCACCAGTGACCCAGTCTATGGCTACACCTTC. The V gene is TRBV24-1, the J gene TRBJ1-2; D unclear. The V end was cut by 4 bases, the J end by 4 bases, with 6 bases between. The V gene's germline CDR1 is KGHDR and CDR2 SFDVKD. The CDR3 runs to 12 residues.

This chain links TRBV7-2 with TRBJ1-1; D is uncertain. The CDR3 has 13 residues. Trimming took off 5 bases at V and 3 bases at J, with 10 bases between the two ends. CDR1 is SGHTA, CDR2 FQGNSA, per germline. The CDR3 here is CASSARADTEAFF. CDR3 nucleotide sequence: TGTGCCAGCAGCGCCCGGGCCGACACTGAAGCTTTCTTT.

The sample holds many counts of this clonotype. The V call is TRBV29-1, the J call TRBJ2-1, with D possibly being TRBD1 (6 bases). The CDR3 consists of 13 residues. V lost 4 bases, J lost 3 bases, and 10 bases lay in between. Looked up from germline, CDR1 is SQVTM and CDR2 is ANQGSEA. CDR3 loop: CSVAGVGYNEQFF. The CDR3 DNA sequence: TGCAGCGTTGCAGGGGTGGGCTACAATGAGCAGTTCTTC.

The J gene is TRBJ2-6, the V gene TRBV19; maybe TRBD1 (5 bases). The V and J ends lost 9 bases and 0 bases respectively, with 18 bases between them. Germline V gene sequence: CDR1 LNHDA, CDR2 SQIVND (reference sequence). The CDR3 loop spans 17 amino acids. The CDR3 reads CASLSGQYVSGANVLTF. CDR3 DNA sequence: TGTGCCAGCCTCTCAGGGCAGTACGTCTCTGGGGCCAACGTCCTGACTTTC.

The chain employs TRBV20-1 and TRBJ1-5; TRBD1 might be the D (6 bases). The germline V gene has CDR1 DFQATT and CDR2 SNEGSKA (reference sequence). Trimming removed 4 bases at V and 3 bases at J, with 13 bases between. The CDR3 extends over 14 amino acids. The CDR3 spells CSANTGGPNQPQHF. CDR3 coding DNA: TGCAGTGCTAATACGGGGGGGCCCAATCAGCCCCAGCATTTT.

The rearrangement links TRBV21-1 to TRBJ2-1. TRBV21-1 is termed a pseudogene. The CDR3 is made up of 16 amino acids. CDR3 loop: CASSKDFGSSYNEQFF. CDR3 DNA sequence: TGTGCCAGCAGCAAAGATTTCGGGAGCTCCTACAATGAGCAGTTCTTC.

This rearrangement joins TRBV5-1 to TRBJ2-5, with D possibly TRBD1 on 6 matching bases. Germline-derived CDR1 and CDR2 are SGHRS and YFSETQ. This CDR3 is 16 amino acids long. Between the trimmed V and J ends, which lost 1 base and 2 bases, there was a span of 15 bases. The chain's CDR3 is CASSLIAQGSQETQYF. The CDR3 DNA reads TGCGCCAGCAGCTTGATCGCTCAGGGGTCACAAGAGACCCAGTACTTC. Complete variable domain (other parts from reference TRBV5-1 and TRBJ2-5): KAGVTQTPRYLIKTRGQQVTLSCSPISGHRSVSWYQQTPGQGLQFLFEYFSETQRNKGNFPGRFSGRQFSNSRSEMNVSTLELGDSALYLCASSLIAQGSQETQYFGPGTRLLVL.

The V call is TRBV7-2, the J call TRBJ2-3, with D perhaps matching TRBD2 (6 bases). The V gene lost 4 bases and the J gene lost 9 bases, with 11 bases spanning the gap. Looked up from germline, CDR1 is SGHTA and CDR2 is FQGNSA. The CDR3 length is 12 residues. The CDR3 loop is CASSSRGGTQYF. CDR3 bases: TGTGCCAGCAGCTCCCGTGGGGGGACGCAGTATTTT.

This rearrangement joins TRBV28 to TRBJ2-5; D call uncertain. The J call may be faulty, since TRBJ2-7 better matches the DNA end. The CDR3 is 12 amino acids. Germline V gene lookup returns CDR1 MDHEN and CDR2 SYDVKM. CDR3 sequence: CASSRRNYEQYF. CDR3 nucleotides: TGTGCCAGCAGTCGTCGGAACTACGAGCAGTACTTC.

This clonotype was counted a single time. The chain has TRBV6-2 or TRBV6-3 and TRBJ2-7; perhaps D is TRBD1 or TRBD2 (5 bases each). The DNA end favors TRBJ2-5, so the J call may be wrong. The CDR3 covers 15 residues. The germline V gene encodes CDR1 MNHEY and CDR2 SVGEGT. CDR3 coding DNA: TGTGCCAGCAGTTACTACGCGAGGGGTGAAGAGACCCAGTACTTC. Amino acid sequence: CASSYYARGEETQYF.